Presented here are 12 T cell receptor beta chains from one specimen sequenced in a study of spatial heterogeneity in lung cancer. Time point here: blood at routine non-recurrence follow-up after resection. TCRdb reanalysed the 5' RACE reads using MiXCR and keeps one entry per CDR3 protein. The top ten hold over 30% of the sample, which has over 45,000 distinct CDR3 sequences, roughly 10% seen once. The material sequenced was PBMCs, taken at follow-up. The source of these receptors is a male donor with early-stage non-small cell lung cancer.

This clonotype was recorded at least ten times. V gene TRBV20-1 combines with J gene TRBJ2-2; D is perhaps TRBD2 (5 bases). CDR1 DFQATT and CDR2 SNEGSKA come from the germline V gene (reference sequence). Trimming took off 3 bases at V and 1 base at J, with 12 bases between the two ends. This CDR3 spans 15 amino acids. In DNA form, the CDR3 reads TGCAGTGCTAGGCCTTGGAGCGGGAACACCGGGGAGCTGTTTTTT. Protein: CSARPWSGNTGELFF.

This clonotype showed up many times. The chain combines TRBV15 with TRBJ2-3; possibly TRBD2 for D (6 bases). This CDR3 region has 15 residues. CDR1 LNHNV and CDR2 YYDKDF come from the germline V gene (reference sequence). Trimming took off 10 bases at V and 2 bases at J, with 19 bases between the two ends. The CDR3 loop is CAITDVAVSTDTQYF. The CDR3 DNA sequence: TGTGCCATTACCGACGTAGCGGTTTCCACAGATACGCAGTATTTT.

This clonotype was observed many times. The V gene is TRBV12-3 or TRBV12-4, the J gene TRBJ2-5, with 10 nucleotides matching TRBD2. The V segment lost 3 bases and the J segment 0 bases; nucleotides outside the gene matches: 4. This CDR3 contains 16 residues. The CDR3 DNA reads TGTGCCAGCAGTTTTGGTAGCGGGGGGAACCAAGAGACCCAGTACTTC. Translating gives CASSFGSGGNQETQYF.

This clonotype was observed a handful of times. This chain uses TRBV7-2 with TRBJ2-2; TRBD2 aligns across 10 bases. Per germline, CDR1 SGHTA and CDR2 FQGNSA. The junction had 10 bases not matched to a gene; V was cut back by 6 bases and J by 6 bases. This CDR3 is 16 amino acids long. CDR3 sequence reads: CASRTLAGGLAGELFF. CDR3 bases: TGTGCCAGCAGAACCTTAGCGGGGGGCCTCGCCGGGGAGCTGTTTTTT.

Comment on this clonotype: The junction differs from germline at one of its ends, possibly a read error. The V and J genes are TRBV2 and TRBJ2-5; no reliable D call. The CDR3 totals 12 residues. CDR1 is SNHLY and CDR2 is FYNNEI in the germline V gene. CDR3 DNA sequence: TGTGCCGGCAGTATCCCGAAAGAGACCCAGTACTTC. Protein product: CAGSIPKETQYF. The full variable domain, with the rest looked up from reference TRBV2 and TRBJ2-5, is EPEVTQTPSHQVTQMGQEVILRCVPISNHLYFYWYRQILGQKVEFLVSFYNNEISEKSEIFDDQFSVERPDGSNFTLKIRSTKLEDSAMYFCAGSIPKETQYFGPGTRLLVL.

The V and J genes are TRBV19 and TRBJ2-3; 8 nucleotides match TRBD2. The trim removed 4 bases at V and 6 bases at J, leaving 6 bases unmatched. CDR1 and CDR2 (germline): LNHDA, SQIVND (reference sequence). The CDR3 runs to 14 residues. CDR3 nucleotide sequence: TGTGCCAGTAGTAGGACAGCGGGAGCGGATACGCAGTATTTT. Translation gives CASSRTAGADTQYF.

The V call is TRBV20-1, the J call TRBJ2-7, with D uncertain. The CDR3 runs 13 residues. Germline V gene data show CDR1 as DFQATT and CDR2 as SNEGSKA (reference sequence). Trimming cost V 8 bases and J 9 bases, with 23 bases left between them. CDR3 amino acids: CSTTWGDQSWQYF. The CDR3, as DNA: TGCAGTACTACGTGGGGTGACCAAAGTTGGCAGTACTTC.

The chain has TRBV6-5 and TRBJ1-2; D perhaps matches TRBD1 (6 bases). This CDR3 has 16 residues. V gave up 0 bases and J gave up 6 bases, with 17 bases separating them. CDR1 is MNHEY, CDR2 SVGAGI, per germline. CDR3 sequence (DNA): TGTGCCAGCAGTTACTCCGGAAGGGGACAATGGCATGGCTACACCTTC. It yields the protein CASSYSGRGQWHGYTF.

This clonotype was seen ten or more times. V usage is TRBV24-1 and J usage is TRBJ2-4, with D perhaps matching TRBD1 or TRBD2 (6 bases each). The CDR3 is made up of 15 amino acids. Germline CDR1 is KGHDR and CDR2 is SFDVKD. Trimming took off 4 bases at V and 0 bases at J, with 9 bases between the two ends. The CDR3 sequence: CATSEQGGAKNIQYF. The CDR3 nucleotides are TGTGCCACCAGTGAACAGGGAGGAGCCAAAAACATTCAGTACTTC.

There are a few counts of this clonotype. The CDR3 DNA sequence: TGTGCCAGCAACAAAGGGGCGTCTCCCTATGGCTACACCTTC. This translates into CASNKGASPYGYTF. The chain employs TRBV6-2 or TRBV6-3 and TRBJ1-2; D possibly corresponds to TRBD1 (5 bases). The germline V and J ends were trimmed by 7 bases and 4 bases, with 16 bases remaining between them. Germline CDR1 MNHEY, CDR2 SVGEGT. The CDR3 totals 14 residues.

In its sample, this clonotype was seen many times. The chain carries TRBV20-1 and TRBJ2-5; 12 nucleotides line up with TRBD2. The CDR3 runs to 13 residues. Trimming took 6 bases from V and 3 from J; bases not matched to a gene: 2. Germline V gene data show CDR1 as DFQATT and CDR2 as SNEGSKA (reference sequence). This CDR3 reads CSARTSGKETQYF. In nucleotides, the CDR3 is TGCAGTGCAAGGACTAGCGGGAAAGAGACCCAGTACTTC.

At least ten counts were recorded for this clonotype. CDR3 DNA sequence: TGCAGTGCTAGAGCCCGCCCGACTGAGCAGTTCTTC. Translating it yields CSARARPTEQFF. V is TRBV20-1 and J is TRBJ2-1; D not resolved. CDR1 is DFQATT and CDR2 is SNEGSKA in the germline V gene (reference sequence). Trimming stripped 1 base from V and 9 bases from J, with 10 bases between. The CDR3 consists of 12 residues.